These T cell receptor beta chains were read from a single sample in a study of T cell responses to AZD1222 COVID-19 vaccine. The assay was immunoSEQ multiplex PCR, and TCRdb's table has in-frame clones only and misses some. The sample includes 200,000 or so clones, 87% of them seen just once. The sequences come from peripheral blood, collected on day 0 of MenACWY control vaccination. All receptors derive from an adult in good health. Both conserved end residues are part of each CDR3. A D gene is named only where the DNA matches it firmly. A row's size may be missing; if present it is once, few, many or a size class.

few	NA	TRBV5-1	TRBJ1-2	TGCGCCAGCAGCTTGGGCCCTACCACTAACTATGGCTACACCTTC	CASSLGPTTNYGYTF
NA	NA	TRBV2	TRBJ1-4	TGTGCCAGCAGCCGAACAGGGAACCGGGAAAAACTGTTTTTT	CASSRTGNREKLFF
NA	NA	TRBV29-1	TRBJ1-1	TGCAGCGTTGGTAGGGGCTTAGGGGGGGTTAACACTGAAGCTTTCTTT	CSVGRGLGGVNTEAFF
once	NA	TRBV27	TRBJ2-3	TGTGCCAGCAGTTCCCTCCGACCCACAGATACGCAGTATTTT	CASSSLRPTDTQYF
NA	NA	TRBV18	TRBJ2-2	TGTGCCAGCTCACCAAAGCTTTTTCCAGACGGGGAGCTGTTTTTT	CASSPKLFPDGELFF
NA	NA	TRBV5-1	TRBJ1-4	TGCGCCAGCAGTCCGGAGCTGGGTAATGAAAAACTGTTTTTT	CASSPELGNEKLFF
once	TRBD1	TRBV28	TRBJ1-2	TGTGCCAGCAGTTTTGGAACCGGGACAGGGGTGGGATATGGCTACACCTTC	CASSFGTGTGVGYGYTF
NA	NA	TRBV21-1	TRBJ2-7	TGTGCCAGCAGCAAATTGCGGGAGTACGAGCAGTACTTC	CASSKLREYEQYF
NA	NA	TRBV6-5	TRBJ1-6	TGTGCCAGCAGTTACGGCAGGGCCAGTTCACCCCTCCACTTT	CASSYGRASSPLHF
NA	NA	TRBV4-2	TRBJ2-7	TGTGCCAGCAGCCAGATCGACAGCTCCTACGAGCAGTACTTC	CASSQIDSSYEQYF
NA	TRBD1	TRBV19	TRBJ2-7	TGTGCCAGTAGTATATCCGGGACAGGAGGACCCTACGAGCAGTACTTC	CASSISGTGGPYEQYF
NA	NA	TRBV10-3	TRBJ1-1	TGTGCCACCTGTTTGGGGTCGAACACTGAAGCTTTCTTT	CATCLGSNTEAFF
NA	NA	TRBV5-5	TRBJ2-3	TGTGCCAGCAGCTTGGTGGGGGGTACAACAGATACGCAGTATTTT	CASSLVGGTTDTQYF
NA	NA	TRBV9	TRBJ1-1	TGTGCCAGCAGCGTAGAAGGGAACACTGAAGCTTTCTTT	CASSVEGNTEAFF
NA	NA	TRBV19	TRBJ1-1	TGTGCCAGTAAGCAGCCGAACACTGAAGCTTTCTTT	CASKQPNTEAFF
NA	NA	TRBV9	TRBJ1-1	TGTGCCAGCAGCGTAGTTACAGCCAGCGAAGCTTTCTTT	CASSVVTASEAFF
NA	NA	TRBV6-5	TRBJ1-6	TGTGCCAGCAGTTACTTCGGGCAGGGGAATTCACCCCTCCACTTT	CASSYFGQGNSPLHF
NA	NA	TRBV28	TRBJ1-5	TGTGCCAGCAGACCCGGGGCAGGGAAATTTAATCAGCCCCAGCATTTT	CASRPGAGKFNQPQHF
NA	NA	TRBV6-2/TRBV6-3	TRBJ1-1	TGTGCCAGCAGTTACACCCCCAGGACAGAGAACACTGAAGCTTTCTTT	CASSYTPRTENTEAFF
NA	NA	TRBV18	TRBJ2-2	TGTGCCAGCTCACCAAGAGGCTCGGGTGGCACCGGGGAGCTGTTTTTT	CASSPRGSGGTGELFF
NA	NA	TRBV5-1	TRBJ1-1	TGCGCCAGCAGCTTGGATTCGGGCACTGAAGCTTTCTTT	CASSLDSGTEAFF
NA	NA	TRBV27	TRBJ2-1	TGTGCCAGCAGGCTCCAGGATGAGCAGTTCTTC	CASRLQDEQFF
NA	NA	TRBV7-8	TRBJ1-2	TGTGCCAGCAGCTTAGGGGACTATGGCTACACCTTC	CASSLGDYGYTF
NA	NA	TRBV5-1	TRBJ2-3	TGCGCCAGCAGCCGAGCATCGACGGGTACACAAGATACGCAGTATTTT	CASSRASTGTQDTQYF
few	TRBD1	TRBV27	TRBJ1-6	TGTGCCAGCAGTGCCGGACAGGGGCGAGGTTCACCCCTCCACTTT	CASSAGQGRGSPLHF
NA	NA	TRBV29-1	TRBJ2-3	TGCAGCGTACCCCTCTTGGCAGATACGCAGTATTTT	CSVPLLADTQYF
NA	TRBD2	TRBV28	TRBJ2-3	TGTGCCAGCAGTTTACTCGGGACTAGCGGCACAGATACGCAGTATTTT	CASSLLGTSGTDTQYF
NA	NA	TRBV6-2/TRBV6-3	TRBJ2-7	TGTGCCAGCAGCTCTACAGGGAACGAGCAGTACTTC	CASSSTGNEQYF
NA	NA	TRBV2	TRBJ2-1	TGTGCCAGCAGTGAAGAACTAGTCGGTGAGCAGTTCTTC	CASSEELVGEQFF
NA	NA	TRBV10-3	TRBJ2-1	TGTGCCATCGGAGGAAATGAGCAGTTCTTC	CAIGGNEQFF
NA	TRBD2	TRBV2	TRBJ2-2	TGTGCCAGCAGCAAAGCCTCGGGACTAGCGGGAGGAAACACCGGGGAGCTGTTTTTT	CASSKASGLAGGNTGELFF
NA	TRBD2	TRBV9	TRBJ2-5	TGTGCCAGCAGCGTTAGCGGGGGGGACCAAGAGACCCAGTACTTC	CASSVSGGDQETQYF
NA	TRBD2	TRBV6-5	TRBJ2-2	TGTGCCAGCAGTTACAGGACTAGCGGGAGAAACGGGGAGCTGTTTTTT	CASSYRTSGRNGELFF
few	TRBD1	TRBV5-1	TRBJ2-7	TGCGCCAGCAGCTGGACAGGGAGCGAGCAGTACTTC	CASSWTGSEQYF
NA	TRBD2	TRBV4-3	TRBJ2-1	TGCGCCAGCAGCCAAGATGGGGGCAGCGGGGGGGCTTACAATGAGCAGTTCTTC	CASSQDGGSGGAYNEQFF
NA	NA	TRBV5-4	TRBJ1-4	TGTGCCAGCAGCTTGGATCCTGATTTGGCCATTAATGAAAAACTGTTTTTT	CASSLDPDLAINEKLFF
NA	NA	TRBV7-8	TRBJ1-1	TGTGCCAGCAGCTCTGGGGGCTACACTGAAGCTTTCTTT	CASSSGGYTEAFF
once	TRBD1	TRBV27	TRBJ2-1	TGTGCCAGCAGCACCGGGACAGGGGAGTTCTTC	CASSTGTGEFF
once	NA	TRBV19	TRBJ2-7	TGTGCCAGTAGTATAATTGGGGTAGAGGGATTCTACGAGCAGTACTTC	CASSIIGVEGFYEQYF
NA	NA	TRBV5-4	TRBJ2-3	TGTGCCAGCAGCACTCCCGGGACTGTTTTAGATACGCAGTATTTT	CASSTPGTVLDTQYF
few	TRBD1	TRBV7-8	TRBJ1-5	TGTGCCAGCAGCTTGGGCCAGGGGGCGGCTCGGAATCAGCCCCAGCATTTT	CASSLGQGAARNQPQHF